These 26 T cell receptor beta chains originate from one sample sequenced in a study of CD8 T cells in ankylosing spondylitis. These receptors' targets are unknown. MiXCR was run by TCRdb on the 5' RACE reads, yielding one entry per CDR3 protein. The profile shows over 700,000 distinct CDR3 sequences, roughly 19% of them singletons. The study's findings and limits: Ankylosing spondylitis blood seemed to carry a telltale TCR beta motif made of roughly 8 highly homologous variants.

The sequencing sample was made of blood, either unsorted or a sorted T cell fraction (not recorded which). The receptors derive from a male donor with ankylosing spondylitis.

The chain employs TRBV28 and TRBJ1-3; D is perhaps TRBD1 (5 bases). Germline CDR1 reads MDHEN; CDR2 reads SYDVKM. Trimming left V 6 bases short and J 0 bases short, with 12 bases between. CDR3 length: 15 amino acids. Written as DNA, the CDR3 is TGTGCCAGCAGGGCGGGACTGACCTCTGGAAACACCATATATTTT. Its protein is CASRAGLTSGNTIYF.

The gene calls are TRBV27 and TRBJ1-5; 10 bases align to TRBD1. Germline lookup yields CDR1 MNHEY and CDR2 SMNVEV (reference sequence). J was trimmed by 5 bases and V by 1 base; bases with no gene match: 14. The CDR3 has 19 residues. CDR3 coding DNA: TGTGCCAGCAGTTTATTGGGGACAGGGGACCCGCACGTGCATCAGCCCCAGCATTTT. This sequence encodes CASSLLGTGDPHVHQPQHF.

This clonotype has only a few counts. The CDR3 here is CASKKEGEQYF. DNA for the CDR3: TGTGCCAGCAAGAAGGAGGGCGAGCAGTACTTC. V is TRBV6-1 and J is TRBJ2-7; D may be TRBD2 (6 bases). Germline V gene sequence: CDR1 MNHNS, CDR2 SASEGT. V gave up 7 bases and J gave up 6 bases, with 10 bases separating them. The CDR3 totals 11 residues.

The chain links TRBV29-1 to TRBJ2-3, with TRBD2 identical over 11 bases. Germline CDR1 reads SQVTM; CDR2 reads ANQGSEA. The CDR3 has 13 amino acids. The trim removed 6 bases at V and 1 base at J, leaving 0 bases unmatched. The CDR3 sequence is CSVGLAGTDTQYF. The CDR3 DNA reads as TGCAGCGTGGGACTAGCGGGCACAGATACGCAGTATTTT.

The V call is TRBV7-9, the J call TRBJ1-1; D is ambiguous. V was pared by 4 bases and J by 5 bases, with 11 bases between. The CDR3 contains 13 residues. Germline V gene lookup returns CDR1 SEHNR and CDR2 FQNEAQ (reference sequence). The CDR3: CASSSLKRTEAFF. The CDR3 bases are TGTGCCAGCAGCTCCTTGAAGAGGACTGAAGCTTTCTTT.

The V call is TRBV28, the J call TRBJ2-3; TRBD1 or TRBD2 may be the D gene (5 bases each). Trimming shortened V by 6 bases and J by 5 bases, and 24 bases separated the two germline ends. The germline V gene has CDR1 MDHEN and CDR2 SYDVKM. CDR3 length: 17 residues. The CDR3, as DNA: TGTGCCAGCAGCACCGGGGTTTCGTTTGGGGCGGGAGATACGCAGTATTTT. This translates into CASSTGVSFGAGDTQYF. Full variable domain (missing parts from reference TRBV28 and TRBJ2-3): DVKVTQSSRYLVKRTGEKVFLECVQDMDHENMFWYRQDPGLGLRLIYFSYDVKMKEKGDIPEGYSVSREKKERFSLILESASTNQTSMYLCASSTGVSFGAGDTQYFGPGTRLTVL.

The gene calls are TRBV6-1 and TRBJ2-5; 7 nucleotides line up with TRBD1. This CDR3 has 15 amino acids. The V segment lost 6 bases and the J segment 4 bases; nucleotides outside the gene matches: 11. The germline V gene encodes CDR1 MNHNS and CDR2 SASEGT. The CDR3 region is CASSPLRTGGETQYF. In DNA, the CDR3 is TGTGCCAGCAGCCCTTTGAGGACAGGCGGAGAGACCCAGTACTTC.

There are a few counts of this clonotype. The V call is TRBV2, the J call TRBJ1-5, with D possibly TRBD1 on 6 matching bases. The CDR3 has 15 residues. Looked up from germline, CDR1 is SNHLY and CDR2 is FYNNEI. V was shortened by 2 bases and J by 6 bases, with 14 bases between the two germline ends. The CDR3 DNA is TGTGCCAGCAGTGAAAGGGGGGTTGGGGTTCAGCCCCAGCATTTT. Translated: CASSERGVGVQPQHF.

This clonotype showed up just once. The chain couples TRBV10-2 to TRBJ1-1, with TRBD1 matching 7 bases. The germline gives CDR1 WSHSY, CDR2 SAAADI. Germline trimming cut 6 bases from V and 3 bases from J; bases unmatched to any gene: 10. The CDR3 extends over 15 amino acids. DNA for the CDR3: TGCGCCAGCAGATCAGACAGGGCGGGAGACACTGAAGCTTTCTTT. Translating gives CASRSDRAGDTEAFF.

This clonotype came up a few times. This sequence joins TRBV20-1 and TRBJ1-5; D is uncertain. Germline values: CDR1 DFQATT, CDR2 SNEGSKA (reference sequence). This CDR3 has 12 amino acids. Between the trimmed V and J ends, which lost 6 bases and 4 bases, there was a span of 10 bases. As DNA, the CDR3 is TGCAGTGCGGCGGAGTCTAATCAGCCCCAGCATTTT. Protein sequence: CSAAESNQPQHF.

The V call is TRBV7-2, the J call TRBJ2-7; 8 bases line up with TRBD2. This CDR3 contains 16 residues. With V trimmed by 5 bases and J by 0 bases, 9 bases remained unmatched. CDR1 is SGHTA and CDR2 is FQGNSA in the germline V gene. CDR3 in amino acids: CASSEPSGLSSYEQYF. In nucleotides, the CDR3 is TGTGCCAGCAGCGAACCTAGCGGGTTAAGCTCCTACGAGCAGTACTTC.

This chain joins TRBV7-3 and TRBJ1-2, with D uncertain. Trimming removed 5 bases at V and 8 bases at J, with 12 bases between. Germline CDR1 is SGHTA and CDR2 is FQGTGA. CDR3 length: 12 residues. As DNA, the CDR3 is TGTGCCAGCAGCAAGACATACTCGGGCTACACCTTC. Its translation: CASSKTYSGYTF.

This clonotype has a handful of counts. The gene calls are TRBV5-1 and TRBJ1-6, with D possibly matching TRBD1 (5 bases). The CDR3 has 12 residues. Per germline, CDR1 SGHRS and CDR2 YFSETQ. The V and J ends lost 9 bases and 7 bases respectively, with 11 bases between them. The CDR3 DNA sequence: TGCGCCACCAGGGCCCCGAATTCACCCCTCCACTTT. It translates to CATRAPNSPLHF.

This clonotype was observed a few times. This sequence joins TRBV10-3 and TRBJ2-1, with D perhaps being TRBD1 or TRBD2 (5 bases each). There are 17 residues in the CDR3. Between the trimmed V and J ends, which lost 0 bases and 0 bases, there was a span of 12 bases. The germline V gene has CDR1 ENHRY and CDR2 SYGVKD. The CDR3 DNA reads TGTGCCATCAGTGAGTCGGGGGACGATAGCTCCTACAATGAGCAGTTCTTC. This encodes CAISESGDDSSYNEQFF.

The chain links TRBV5-1 to TRBJ2-3; TRBD2 agrees at 11 bases. The CDR3 is made up of 16 amino acids. Germline assignment: CDR1 SGHRS and CDR2 YFSETQ. Trimming removed 4 bases from V and 4 bases from J; junction bases left unmatched: 8. The chain's CDR3 is CASSNDLAGGPDTQYF. CDR3 bases: TGCGCCAGCAGCAACGACCTAGCGGGGGGACCAGATACGCAGTATTTT.

This clonotype was recorded a few times. The DNA for the CDR3 is TGTGCCAGTAGTAATGGATTTTCCTACAATGAGCAGTTCTTC. Its protein is CASSNGFSYNEQFF. The V call is TRBV19, the J call TRBJ2-1, with no clear D. V shed 4 bases and J shed 1 base, with 8 bases lying between them. Germline loops: CDR1 LNHDA, CDR2 SQIVND (reference sequence). This CDR3 is built from 14 residues. Looking up the rest from reference TRBV19 and TRBJ2-1 gives the full variable domain: DGGITQSPKYLFRKEGQNVTLSCEQNLNHDAMYWYRQDPGQGLRLIYYSQIVNDFQKGDIAEGYSVSREKKESFPLTVTSAQKNPTAFYLCASSNGFSYNEQFFGPGTRLTVL.

The chain has TRBV11-2 and TRBJ1-5; maybe TRBD1 (5 bases). Germline assignment: CDR1 SGHAT and CDR2 FQNNGV. This CDR3 contains 18 residues. V was cut by 6 bases and J by 0 bases, with 21 bases left in between. CDR3 protein: CASRIRGGSSYSNQPQHF. CDR3 bases: TGTGCCAGCAGAATTCGGGGCGGCTCTAGCTATAGCAATCAGCCCCAGCATTTT.

The V gene is TRBV5-5, the J gene TRBJ2-5; D remains ambiguous. The CDR3 spans 15 residues. Trimming cost V 2 bases and J 1 base, with 12 bases left between them. The germline V gene has CDR1 SGHKS and CDR2 YYEKEE (reference sequence). The CDR3 DNA reads TGTGCCAGCAGCTTAAACGGCAGGACCCAAGAGACCCAGTACTTC. It translates to CASSLNGRTQETQYF.

This clonotype was seen only a few times. V gene TRBV6-1 combines with J gene TRBJ2-2, with 10 bases fitting TRBD1. The J segment lost 8 bases and the V segment lost 6 bases, leaving 9 bases of the junction unmatched. CDR1 is MNHNS and CDR2 is SASEGT in the germline V gene. The CDR3 is 15 amino acids. The CDR3 is CASRHGQGGGGELFF. The DNA of the CDR3 is TGTGCCAGCAGACACGGACAGGGGGGGGGAGGGGAGCTGTTTTTT.

This clonotype was counted only a few times. The rearrangement joins TRBV20-1 to TRBJ1-1; D remains unclear. CDR3 length: 12 amino acids. Trimming removed 3 bases from V and 1 base from J, with 6 bases in between. CDR1 and CDR2 (germline): DFQATT, SNEGSKA (reference sequence). The CDR3 loop reads CSARGPNTEAFF. For the CDR3, the DNA is TGCAGTGCTAGGGGCCCGAACACTGAAGCTTTCTTT.

This clonotype showed up just a few times. The chain couples TRBV3-1 to TRBJ2-1; D is undetermined. Between the trimmed V and J ends, which lost 0 bases and 2 bases, there was a span of 11 bases. Per the germline V gene, CDR1 is LGHDT and CDR2 is YNNKEL (reference sequence). The CDR3 spans 16 residues. CDR3 residues: CASSQDSVSPYNEQFF. As DNA, the CDR3 is TGTGCCAGCAGCCAAGATAGTGTGAGTCCCTACAATGAGCAGTTCTTC.

This clonotype was seen more than once but under ten times. The V and J genes are TRBV5-1 and TRBJ2-3, with D perhaps matching TRBD2 (7 bases). Trimming stripped 4 bases from V and 5 bases from J, with 17 bases between. Germline lookup yields CDR1 SGHRS and CDR2 YFSETQ. The CDR3 covers 15 residues. DNA of the CDR3: TGCGCCAGCAGCCCGCGGGGGCCCCTCGGAGATACGCAGTATTTT. This codes for CASSPRGPLGDTQYF.

In its sample, this clonotype was seen a few times. J is TRBJ2-1 and V is TRBV11-2, with D unresolved. The germline gives CDR1 SGHAT, CDR2 FQNNGV. Trimming removed 3 bases at V and 6 bases at J, with 21 bases between. The CDR3 loop spans 17 amino acids. The CDR3 region has the DNA TGTGCCAGCAGCTTCCCACCCGACCGACAAGGGCGCAATGAGCAGTTCTTC. Encoded protein: CASSFPPDRQGRNEQFF.

The rearrangement uses TRBV12-3 or TRBV12-4 and TRBJ1-3; D is perhaps TRBD1 (6 bases). V lost 1 base and J 8 bases, leaving 9 bases between the germline ends. CDR3 size: 13 residues. The CDR3 spells CASSLDRVHTIYF. For the CDR3, the DNA is TGTGCCAGCAGTTTAGACAGGGTGCACACCATATATTTT.

The rearrangement joins TRBV4-2 to TRBJ1-1; tentative D call: TRBD1 (6 bases). Between the trimmed V and J ends, which lost 1 base and 1 base, there was a span of 16 bases. The CDR3 is 17 residues long. Germline V gene lookup returns CDR1 LGHNA and CDR2 YNFKEQ. The DNA of the CDR3 is TGTGCCAGCAGCCAAGCCCTTGGGGGGGGCCCGAACACTGAAGCTTTCTTT. Its protein is CASSQALGGGPNTEAFF.

The table lists this clonotype with a few counts. The gene calls are TRBV3-1 and TRBJ1-6, with D perhaps matching TRBD1 (5 bases). With 0 bases removed from V and 6 bases from J, the gap between germline ends came to 12 bases. Germline V gives CDR1 LGHDT, CDR2 YNNKEL (reference sequence). The CDR3 contains 16 residues. This CDR3 is CASSQDVGVPNSPLHF. The CDR3 DNA reads TGTGCCAGCAGCCAAGATGTAGGGGTGCCTAATTCACCCCTCCACTTT.